This entry lists 26 T cell receptor beta chains sequenced from one sample in a study of OX40 agonist ivuxolimab in advanced cancers. Sequencing used immunoSEQ multiplex PCR; TCRdb keeps in-frame clones, though not all of them. The table shows fewer than 90,000 clones, with over 90% occurring only once. The sequenced sample was CD4+ or CD8+ T cells sorted from blood, obtained in a trial of the OX40 agonist ivuxolimab. Source of these receptors: an adult with an advanced solid tumor such as melanoma, head and neck, liver or kidney cancer.

The chain joins TRBV5-1 to TRBJ2-3; the match to TRBD1 covers 10 bases. Trimming cost V 4 bases and J 5 bases; bases outside gene matches: 7. Germline-derived CDR1 and CDR2 are SGHRS and YFSETQ. The CDR3 is 15 amino acids. The CDR3 sequence: CASSPWDRGGDTQYF. The CDR3 DNA follows: TGCGCCAGCAGCCCATGGGACAGGGGAGGAGATACGCAGTATTTT.

This clone was recorded once. This rearrangement joins TRBV11-2 to TRBJ2-1; 11 bases fit TRBD1. The J segment lost 6 bases and the V segment lost 1 base, leaving 8 bases of the junction unmatched. Germline V gene lookup returns CDR1 SGHAT and CDR2 FQNNGV. CDR3 length: 17 residues. DNA for the CDR3: TGTGCCAGCAGCTTAGGTCCGGGACAGGGGGGGATCAATGAGCAGTTCTTC. This encodes CASSLGPGQGGINEQFF.

The J gene is TRBJ2-3, the V gene TRBV5-1; D could derive from TRBD1 or TRBD2 (5 bases each). V was cut by 2 bases and J by 2 bases, with 15 bases left in between. The length of the CDR3 is 16 residues. Germline assignment: CDR1 SGHRS and CDR2 YFSETQ. DNA of the CDR3: TGCGCCAGCAGCTTCCCCCCAGGGAGCTCCACAGATACGCAGTATTTT. Amino acids: CASSFPPGSSTDTQYF.

CDR3 bases: TGTGCCAGCAGCGTCACTCGAACCGGGGAGCTGTTTTTT. Its translation: CASSVTRTGELFF. The V call is TRBV7-8, the J call TRBJ2-2, with D unclear. This CDR3 is 13 amino acids long. The germline V and J ends were trimmed by 5 bases and 5 bases, with 9 bases remaining between them. Looked up from germline, CDR1 is SGHVS and CDR2 is FQNEAQ.

This chain links TRBV6-6 with TRBJ2-4; 8 positions agree with TRBD1. Unmatched junction bases numbered 6, after V lost 2 bases and J lost 6 bases. The germline CDR1 and CDR2 sequences are MNHNY and SVGAGI (reference sequence). The CDR3 is 15 residues long. As DNA, the CDR3 is TGTGCCAGCAGTTACCCCGGGACAGGTGGAAACATTCAGTACTTC. As protein: CASSYPGTGGNIQYF.

The rearrangement uses TRBV27 and TRBJ2-1; D remains ambiguous. The CDR3 runs 11 residues. Germline V gene sequence: CDR1 MNHEY, CDR2 SMNVEV (reference sequence). Trimming left V 3 bases short and J 10 bases short, with 7 bases between. The DNA for the CDR3 is TGTGCCAGCAGTTTCGGACGGGAGCAGTTCTTC. Translating it yields CASSFGREQFF.

V gene TRBV2 combines with J gene TRBJ1-5; TRBD1 might be the D (5 bases). Germline V CDR1 and CDR2: SNHLY, FYNNEI. The CDR3 has 14 amino acids. V was shortened by 4 bases and J by 6 bases, with 13 bases between the two germline ends. CDR3 in amino acids: CASSVQGRGQPQHF. DNA of the CDR3: TGTGCCAGCAGTGTGCAGGGACGTGGTCAGCCCCAGCATTTT.

This clone was picked up a small number of times. The J gene is TRBJ1-1, the V gene TRBV9; 10 nucleotides match TRBD1. The CDR3 loop spans 14 amino acids. CDR1 is SGDLS and CDR2 is YYNGEE in the germline V gene. With V trimmed by 4 bases and J by 4 bases, 4 bases remained unmatched. CDR3 sequence reads: CASSPDRGGTEAFF. DNA of the CDR3: TGTGCCAGCAGCCCGGACAGGGGGGGCACTGAAGCTTTCTTT.

The chain is built from TRBV9 and TRBJ1-1; 10 positions match TRBD1. V dropped 3 bases and J dropped 5; count of bases not matched to a gene: 4. The CDR3 sequence is 14 residues long. CDR1 and CDR2 from the germline V gene are SGDLS and YYNGEE. The DNA for the CDR3 is TGTGCCAGCAGCGCAGGACAGGGGGAGACTGAAGCTTTCTTT. It yields the protein CASSAGQGETEAFF.

This chain connects TRBV15 to TRBJ1-5; perhaps TRBD1 as D (6 bases). CDR3 size: 15 residues. V lost 5 bases and J lost 5, with 16 bases in between. Germline V gene lookup returns CDR1 LNHNV and CDR2 YYDKDF (reference sequence). CDR3 protein: CATSGTGRVDQPQHF. CDR3 coding DNA: TGTGCCACCAGCGGAACAGGGCGGGTGGATCAGCCCCAGCATTTT.

J is TRBJ1-1 and V is TRBV4-2; D not certain. V was clipped by 0 bases and J by 1 base, with 12 bases between them. From germline, CDR1 is LGHNA and CDR2 YNFKEQ. The CDR3 has 16 amino acids. The CDR3 loop reads CASSQDRRIRNTEAFF. The CDR3 coding sequence is TGTGCCAGCAGCCAAGATCGAAGGATTCGGAACACTGAAGCTTTCTTT.

The chain links TRBV29-1 to TRBJ2-5; the D gene could be TRBD1 or TRBD2 (5 bases each). The V and J ends lost 0 bases and 5 bases respectively, with 16 bases between them. The CDR3 runs to 15 residues. The V gene's germline CDR1 is SQVTM and CDR2 ANQGSEA. In DNA form, the CDR3 reads TGCAGCGTTGAAGATCCGGGTAGGGGACGGGAGACCCAGTACTTC. Translated, it gives CSVEDPGRGRETQYF. Using reference TRBV29-1 and TRBJ2-5 for the parts outside the CDR3, the full variable domain is SAVISQKPSRDICQRGTSLTIQCQVDSQVTMMFWYRQQPGQSLTLIATANQGSEATYESGFVIDKFPISRPNLTFSTLTVSNMSPEDSSIYLCSVEDPGRGRETQYFGPGTRLLVL.

The genes are TRBV14 and TRBJ2-3; the D is unclear. Germline CDR1 is SGHDN and CDR2 is FVKESK. With 2 bases removed from V and 2 bases from J, the gap between germline ends came to 2 bases. The CDR3 totals 12 residues. The CDR3 is CASSQTTDTQYF. The CDR3 DNA is TGTGCCAGCAGCCAAACCACAGATACGCAGTATTTT. Based on the CDR3 plus reference TRBV14 and TRBJ2-3, the full variable domain is EAGVTQFPSHSVIEKGQTVTLRCDPISGHDNLYWYRRVMGKEIKFLLHFVKESKQDESGMPNNRFLAERTGGTYSTLKVQPAELEDSGVYFCASSQTTDTQYFGPGTRLTVL.

This clone was recorded only once. The chain is built from TRBV7-6 and TRBJ2-7; D unresolved. The length of the CDR3 is 15 residues. Deletions cut 5 bases from V and 4 bases from J, with 18 bases between. Germline V gene lookup returns CDR1 SGHVS and CDR2 FNYEAQ. CDR3 protein: CASSVGPRASYEQYF. CDR3 nucleotide sequence: TGTGCCAGCAGCGTAGGTCCTCGAGCTTCATACGAGCAGTACTTC.

This chain connects TRBV18 to TRBJ2-5; D is uncertain. The CDR3 is 14 amino acids. With 6 bases removed from V and 0 bases from J, the gap between germline ends came to 11 bases. Germline V gives CDR1 KGHSH, CDR2 LQKENI. CDR3 region: CASSSPIDQETQYF. The CDR3 region has the DNA TGTGCCAGCTCCTCCCCAATCGACCAAGAGACCCAGTACTTC.

The chain uses TRBV5-1 and TRBJ2-1; TRBD1 agrees at 8 bases. V shed 4 bases and J 4 bases; nucleotides not matched to a gene: 4. CDR1 SGHRS and CDR2 YFSETQ come from the germline V gene. This CDR3 has 14 residues. For the CDR3, the DNA is TGCGCCAGCAGCCCTCGGGACAGGTACAATGAGCAGTTCTTC. Amino acid sequence: CASSPRDRYNEQFF.

In this sample, this clone turned up once. J is TRBJ2-3 and V is TRBV6-5; 10 bases are a match to TRBD2. CDR1 is MNHEY and CDR2 is SVGAGI in the germline V gene. After removal of 7 bases from V and 4 bases from J, the junction contained 8 bases not matched to a gene. This CDR3 comprises 15 residues. The CDR3: CASTGSGGASDTQYF. The CDR3 DNA sequence: TGTGCCAGCACGGGGAGCGGGGGGGCCTCAGATACGCAGTATTTT.

The rearrangement joins TRBV4-3 to TRBJ1-1, with no clear D. CDR1 and CDR2 from the germline V gene are LGHNA and YSLEER. CDR3 length equals 14 residues. Trimming left V 0 bases short and J 5 bases short, with 10 bases between. The CDR3 DNA sequence: TGCGCCAGCAGCCAAGATTTAAGGGTGACTGAAGCTTTCTTT. Its translation is CASSQDLRVTEAFF.

This clone was found once. The rearrangement uses TRBV30 and TRBJ2-7; D possibly matches TRBD1 or TRBD2 (5 bases each). Germline CDR1 is GTSNPN and CDR2 is SVGIG (reference sequence). The CDR3 is 14 residues long. The ends were cut back, 0 bases at V and 2 bases at J, with 11 bases in the middle. CDR3 region: CAWSVGAEAYEQYF. The DNA for the CDR3 is TGTGCCTGGAGTGTAGGGGCGGAGGCCTACGAGCAGTACTTC.

The gene calls are TRBV29-1 and TRBJ1-2; D is possibly TRBD1 (5 bases). There are 12 residues in the CDR3. CDR1 is SQVTM and CDR2 is ANQGSEA in the germline V gene. Trimming removed 6 bases from V and 8 bases from J, with 16 bases in between. CDR3 sequence: CSVAAGSPGYTF. The DNA of the CDR3 is TGCAGCGTCGCCGCAGGGAGTCCGGGCTACACCTTC. Filled out from reference TRBV29-1 and TRBJ1-2, the complete variable domain reads SAVISQKPSRDICQRGTSLTIQCQVDSQVTMMFWYRQQPGQSLTLIATANQGSEATYESGFVIDKFPISRPNLTFSTLTVSNMSPEDSSIYLCSVAAGSPGYTFGSGTRLTVV.

The chain couples TRBV6-6 to TRBJ1-1; the D is unclear. CDR3 length equals 14 residues. Trimming cost V 5 bases and J 8 bases, with 18 bases left between them. Germline loops: CDR1 MNHNY, CDR2 SVGAGI (reference sequence). In DNA form, the CDR3 reads TGTGCCAGCAGTCTCTATGGACCGGGAACCGAAGCTTTCTTT. Its protein is CASSLYGPGTEAFF.

The chain uses TRBV27 and TRBJ1-6; D perhaps matches TRBD1 (6 bases). The germline CDR1 and CDR2 sequences are MNHEY and SMNVEV (reference sequence). There are 14 residues in the CDR3. The germline V and J ends were trimmed by 5 bases and 10 bases, with 15 bases remaining between them. CDR3 amino acids: CASSPRAGVSPLHF. The CDR3 nucleotides read TGTGCCAGCAGTCCTCGGGCAGGGGTCTCACCCCTCCACTTT.

The chain has TRBV10-2 and TRBJ2-1; D assignment may be TRBD1 or TRBD2 (6 bases each). CDR3 length: 15 residues. Germline lookup yields CDR1 WSHSY and CDR2 SAAADI. V was shortened by 2 bases and J by 7 bases, with 15 bases between the two germline ends. Here the CDR3 DNA reads TGCGCCAGCAGTGAGACAGGAGGGGGACGGAATGAGCAGTTCTTC. Its translation: CASSETGGGRNEQFF.

The genes are TRBV27 and TRBJ2-1; 10 bases are shared with TRBD1. The V gene's germline CDR1 is MNHEY and CDR2 SMNVEV (reference sequence). V lost 3 bases and J lost 1; bases outside the gene matches: 21. This CDR3 region has 22 residues. The DNA for the CDR3 is TGTGCCAGCAGTTTGGAGACAGGGGGCGGTTGGGGGGCCGGTAAATCCTACAATGAGCAGTTCTTC. This sequence encodes CASSLETGGGWGAGKSYNEQFF.

This chain links TRBV9 with TRBJ1-3; D is ambiguous. V was cut by 0 bases and J by 0 bases, with 7 bases left in between. Per germline, CDR1 SGDLS and CDR2 YYNGEE. The length of the CDR3 is 15 residues. CDR3 residues: CASSVAGNSGNTIYF. The CDR3 bases are TGTGCCAGCAGCGTAGCTGGGAACTCTGGAAACACCATATATTTT.

V usage is TRBV6-1 and J usage is TRBJ1-2, with no clear D. The CDR3 is 12 residues long. With 7 bases removed from V and 2 bases from J, the gap between germline ends came to 8 bases. CDR1 is MNHNS and CDR2 is SASEGT in the germline V gene. The CDR3 spells CASTVDNYGYTF. DNA for the CDR3: TGTGCCAGCACAGTGGACAACTATGGCTACACCTTC.